Listed below are T cell receptor beta chains from one sample, sequenced in a study of human T cells and chemical hapten exposure. Using its own MiXCR run on the RACE reads, TCRdb lists one record per CDR3 protein. The repertoire has some 91,000 distinct CDR3 sequences, roughly 12% of them found once; the top ten carry 2.1%. The starting material was whole blood, obtained in connection with sensitization to the hapten diphenylcyclopropenone (DPC). These TCRs come from a woman aged 35 to 49 with alopecia areata. Some clones in this sample may be carry-over from other donors' samples. The CDR3 runs from the conserved cysteine through the conserved F or W. D genes are given only for firm matches. Some rows have no size entry. The others give once, few or many, or a class for an expanded clone.

TRBJ2-7 few 16 TRBV4-3 TRBD2 TGCGCCAGCAGCGCATACTTCGGGACTAGCGGATACGAGCAGTACTTC CASSAYFGTSGYEQYF
TRBJ2-3 . 10 TRBV7-2 . TGTGCCAGCAGCGGTAGGGCGCAGTATTTT CASSGRAQYF
TRBJ2-3 many 14 TRBV7-9 . TGTGCCAGCAGCATCAGAGGGGATCCAGATACGCAGTATTTT CASSIRGDPDTQYF
TRBJ1-5 few 13 TRBV18 . TGTGCCAGCTCAGGGGGCAGGGATCAGCCCCAGCATTTT CASSGGRDQPQHF
TRBJ1-1 few 15 TRBV6-1 . TGTGCCAGCAGTGAACCGTCGTGGGCAACCGGAGGAGCTTTCTTT CASSEPSWATGGAFF
TRBJ1-2 . 14 TRBV18 TRBD1 TGTGCCAGCTCACCCCGGGACAGGGAAATCGGCTACACCTTC CASSPRDREIGYTF
TRBJ2-1 . 15 TRBV7-2 TRBD2 TGTGCCAGCAGTTTACTAGCGGTTACAGGGATAGAGCAGTTCTTC CASSLLAVTGIEQFF
TRBJ2-3 . 17 TRBV7-6 TRBD2 TGTGCCAGCAGCTTTAGCTCGAGCGGGAGGGCCGCAGATACGCAGTATTTT CASSFSSSGRAADTQYF
TRBJ2-7 . 12 TRBV12-3/TRBV12-4 . TGTGCCAGCAGTCAAGCATTCCAGGAGCAGTACTTC CASSQAFQEQYF
TRBJ2-5 . 15 TRBV4-3 . TGCGCCAGCAGCCATACCGGGAGCGACCAAGAGACCCAGTACTTC CASSHTGSDQETQYF
TRBJ2-5 . 16 TRBV11-1 TRBD2 TGTGCCAGCAGCTTAACGGGACTAGCGGGACAAGAGACCCAGTACTTC CASSLTGLAGQETQYF
TRBJ2-2 . 15 TRBV27 . TGTGCCAGCAGTTTATGGGCACCGAACACCGGGGAGCTGTTTTTT CASSLWAPNTGELFF
TRBJ2-3 few 13 TRBV29-1 . TGCAGCGTTCAGGGGCCTCTCCAAGATACGCAGTATTTT CSVQGPLQDTQYF
TRBJ2-3 . 11 TRBV10-3 . TGTGCCACGGCAGCCCTTGATACGCAGTATTTT CATAALDTQYF
TRBJ1-5 . 14 TRBV7-2 . TGTGCCAGCAGCCTAGGACAAGGGGATCAGCCCCAGCATTTT CASSLGQGDQPQHF
TRBJ2-6 . 15 TRBV6-2/TRBV6-3 . TGTGCCAGCAGACTTCACAGCTCTGGGGCCAACGTCCTGACTTTC CASRLHSSGANVLTF
TRBJ2-1 few 13 TRBV7-3 . TGTGCCAGCAGCACGGGCAAAAAGGGTGAGCAGTTCTTC CASSTGKKGEQFF
TRBJ2-7 once 14 TRBV9 . TGTGCCAGCAGCGTCGAGGGCCAGGACTACGAGCAGTACTTC CASSVEGQDYEQYF
TRBJ1-1 . 14 TRBV28 . TGTGCCAGCAGTTCGGGACTGATGAACACTGAAGCTTTCTTT CASSSGLMNTEAFF
TRBJ1-2 . 13 TRBV9 . TGTGCCAGCAGCGTAGTGGGGTCGGACGGCTACACCTTC CASSVVGSDGYTF
TRBJ2-7 . 15 TRBV18 TRBD2 TGTGCCAGCTCACCCCCGGGACTAGCATCCTACGAGCAGTACTTC CASSPPGLASYEQYF
TRBJ2-3 few 16 TRBV4-3 . TGCGCCAGCAGCCAAGATTACCTGGGTCGGGCAGATACGCAGTATTTT CASSQDYLGRADTQYF
TRBJ1-4 . 14 TRBV28 . TGTGCCAGCAGTCCCACGGGGGGCAATGAAAAACTGTTTTTT CASSPTGGNEKLFF
TRBJ1-1 . 14 TRBV18 . TGTGCCAGCTCACCCCAGGCTAAGAACACTGAAGCTTTCTTT CASSPQAKNTEAFF
TRBJ2-7 . 15 TRBV7-9 TRBD1 TGTGCCAGCAGCGCCCGGGACAGAAGCTCCTACGAGCAGTACTTC CASSARDRSSYEQYF
TRBJ1-6 . 15 TRBV4-1 . TGCGCCAGCAGCCAAGCGGCGGGAGATAATTCACCCCTCCACTTT CASSQAAGDNSPLHF
TRBJ2-7 once 12 TRBV19 . TGTGCCACGGTCGACAGTTCCTACGAGCAGTACTTC CATVDSSYEQYF
TRBJ1-6 few 15 TRBV18 . TGTGCCAGCTCACCACCGTTGGCGGGTAATTCACCCCTCCACTTT CASSPPLAGNSPLHF
TRBJ2-1 few 13 TRBV28 TRBD2 TGTGCCAGCAGGTTGGCGGGAGTCAGTGAGCAGTTCTTC CASRLAGVSEQFF
TRBJ2-3 few 14 TRBV29-1 . TGCAGCGTTGAAGATGCGGGTAGCACAGATACGCAGTATTTT CSVEDAGSTDTQYF
TRBJ2-7 few 13 TRBV5-1 . TGCGCCAGCAGCTTGACCAGCGCCTACGAGCAGTACTTC CASSLTSAYEQYF
TRBJ2-7 . 14 TRBV7-6 . TGTGCCAGCAGCATCGTTGGGGGCTCCTACGAGCAGTACTTC CASSIVGGSYEQYF
TRBJ1-1 . 14 TRBV6-1 . TGTGCCAGCAGTATACGGGCGCTGATCACTGAAGCTTTCTTT CASSIRALITEAFF
TRBJ2-3 few 11 TRBV29-1 . TGCAGCGTAGTCTTCGCAGATACGCAGTATTTT CSVVFADTQYF
TRBJ1-5 many 13 TRBV24-1 . TGTGCCACCAGTGTGAATAGCAATCAGCCCCAGCATTTT CATSVNSNQPQHF
TRBJ2-4 once 11 TRBV28 . TGTGCCAGCAGTCTTGGGGCTTTTCAGTACTTC CASSLGAFQYF
TRBJ2-5 few 13 TRBV28 . TGTGCCAGCAGCGTCCCGGCCCAAGAGACCCAGTACTTC CASSVPAQETQYF
TRBJ2-7 . 11 TRBV10-3 . TGTGCCATCAGTGGGACCTACGAGCAGTACTTC CAISGTYEQYF
TRBJ1-1 many 14 TRBV5-1 . TGCGCCAGCAGCGGTCAGACGGCCGTCACTGAAGCTTTCTTT CASSGQTAVTEAFF
TRBJ2-5 . 15 TRBV11-2 TRBD2 TGTGCCAGCAGCTCGGTAGCGGGGGGGTCGGAGACCCAGTACTTC CASSSVAGGSETQYF
TRBJ1-2 many 12 TRBV6-5 . TGTGCCAGCAGATTCGGCCCCTATGGCTACACCTTC CASRFGPYGYTF
TRBJ2-3 few 14 TRBV5-4 TRBD2 TGTGCCAGCAGCTTGGAAGGGACTAGAGATACGCAGTATTTT CASSLEGTRDTQYF
TRBJ2-3 . 12 TRBV20-1 . TGCAGTGCTACCCGTGGTTCCGATACGCAGTATTTT CSATRGSDTQYF
TRBJ2-5 . 15 TRBV3-1 . TGTGCCAGCAGCGTGGGGACACCCAAGGGAGAGACCCAGTACTTC CASSVGTPKGETQYF
TRBJ2-3 few 11 TRBV29-1 . TGCAGCGTACAATTGTCAGATACGCAGTATTTT CSVQLSDTQYF